These T cell receptor beta chains were read from a single sample in a study of cytomegalovirus exposure and HLA in healthy donors. Sequencing was performed with immunoSEQ multiplex PCR; in TCRdb, only in-frame clones are kept and a portion is missing. The sample yields about 200,000 clones, roughly 83% seen once. The specimen sequenced was PBMCs. The receptor set was obtained from a boy younger than 10 in good health and CMV-seronegative. Both conserved end residues are part of each CDR3. D genes are given only for firm matches. Clone size is shown for a subset of rows, as once, few, many or a class of expanded clone.

DNA	CDR3	D	size	J	V
TGTGCCAGCATTTCGCGCTCTGGGGCCAACGTCCTGACTTTC	CASISRSGANVLTF	-	-	TRBJ2-6	TRBV6-5
TGCGCCAGCAGCCAACCAGGACTAGCCAGCTGCGAGCAGTTCTTC	CASSQPGLASCEQFF	TRBD2	-	TRBJ2-1	TRBV4-1
TGTGCCAGCAGCTGGAAGTATTGGGACAGGGAGGAAAAACTGTTTTTT	CASSWKYWDREEKLFF	TRBD1	few	TRBJ1-4	TRBV5-5
TGTGCCAGCAGCTTAGCCGGGACAGGGGGATCAGATACGCAGTATTTT	CASSLAGTGGSDTQYF	TRBD1	-	TRBJ2-3	TRBV5-4
TGTGCCAGCAGCGTCGATGCAGGGGCCAGCTCTGGAAACACCATATATTTT	CASSVDAGASSGNTIYF	-	-	TRBJ1-3	TRBV9
TGCGCCAGCAGCCCCGGACAGAACCGCCCCACCTACGAGCAGTACTTC	CASSPGQNRPTYEQYF	-	-	TRBJ2-7	TRBV4-1
TGTGCCAGCAGCTCGAAGGGGGGGAGAGAGACCCAGTACTTC	CASSSKGGRETQYF	-	-	TRBJ2-5	TRBV5-5
TGTGCCAGCAGCCCCGGGGATTCTGGGGCCAACGTCCTGACTTTC	CASSPGDSGANVLTF	-	-	TRBJ2-6	TRBV5-6
TGTGCAAGTCGCTTATATCCCACCCCGGGACAGCTTAATCAGCCCCAGCATTTT	CASRLYPTPGQLNQPQHF	-	-	TRBJ1-5	TRBV12-2
TGCGCCAGCAGCTTGTGGCAGGGGGAGACCCAGTACTTC	CASSLWQGETQYF	-	-	TRBJ2-5	TRBV5-1
TGTGCCAGCAGTCCCGGACAGGGGGCGAGGGAGACCCAGTACTTC	CASSPGQGARETQYF	TRBD1	-	TRBJ2-5	TRBV27
TGTGCCAGCAGCCCGGGACAGGGCGGGACTAATGAAAAACTGTTTTTT	CASSPGQGGTNEKLFF	TRBD1	-	TRBJ1-4	TRBV5-8
TGTGCCAGCAGCGACAGGGATAGCAATCAGCCCCAGCATTTT	CASSDRDSNQPQHF	TRBD1	-	TRBJ1-5	TRBV7-9
TGTGCCAGCAGCCAAGACTCGGCGAGGCTGCGGGAAAGCACAGATACGCAGTATTTT	CASSQDSARLRESTDTQYF	-	-	TRBJ2-3	TRBV4-2
TGCGCCAGCAGCTTGGTTCAGGGGGATACGCAGTATTTT	CASSLVQGDTQYF	-	-	TRBJ2-3	TRBV5-1
TGTGCCACCACTCATCCGGATGGCTACACCTTC	CATTHPDGYTF	-	-	TRBJ1-2	TRBV6-5
TGTGCCAGCCGAATAAACAGCCTTCTTAACTATGGCTACACCTTC	CASRINSLLNYGYTF	-	-	TRBJ1-2	TRBV21-1
TGTGCTAGTGGTCAACTACAGGGGGCAGTTCAGCCCCAGCATTTT	CASGQLQGAVQPQHF	TRBD1	-	TRBJ1-5	TRBV12-5
TGTGCCAGCAGCTCAAATACTTCCCCTAGGGGTGGCTACACCTTC	CASSSNTSPRGGYTF	-	-	TRBJ1-2	TRBV7-2
TGTGCCAGCAGTTACTCCGAGACAGGGCCCTACGAGCAGTACTTC	CASSYSETGPYEQYF	TRBD1	few	TRBJ2-7	TRBV6-5
TGTGCCAGCAGCTGGGGCGGGGGCTCTGGGGCCAACGTCCTGACTTTC	CASSWGGGSGANVLTF	TRBD2	-	TRBJ2-6	TRBV7-3
TGTGCCAGCAGTTCAACCCGAAGAGAAACAGGGACAGGGCACAATCAGCCCCAGCATTTT	CASSSTRRETGTGHNQPQHF	TRBD1	-	TRBJ1-5	TRBV28
TGTGCCAGCAGGAAAGGAGAGGGTAGGAACTATGGCTACACCTTC	CASRKGEGRNYGYTF	-	-	TRBJ1-2	TRBV6-1
TGTGCCAGTAGTATAAAGGACAGGGGGCTAGGCGGCTACACCTTC	CASSIKDRGLGGYTF	TRBD1	-	TRBJ1-2	TRBV19
TGTGCCAGCAGTGAAGTTCTAGCGGGGGAATACAATGAGCAGTTCTTC	CASSEVLAGEYNEQFF	TRBD2	-	TRBJ2-1	TRBV6-1
TGTGCCAGCAGTGTCGACAGGGGGCTGAATTCACCCCTCCACTTT	CASSVDRGLNSPLHF	TRBD1	-	TRBJ1-6	TRBV2
TGTGCCAGCAGTGACCTGACAGGGACAAGGTCCTCCTACGAGCAGTACTTC	CASSDLTGTRSSYEQYF	TRBD1	-	TRBJ2-7	TRBV2
TGCGCCAGCAGCTTCAGACAGCTCTGGACCCAGTACTTC	CASSFRQLWTQYF	-	once	TRBJ2-5	TRBV5-1
TGTGCCAGCAGCTTCCCCAGGGGAGAATTTGCTGAGCAGTTCTTC	CASSFPRGEFAEQFF	-	-	TRBJ2-1	TRBV7-9
TGTGCCAGCAGCGTAGGCAAAGGACAGACGTATGGCTACACCTTC	CASSVGKGQTYGYTF	-	-	TRBJ1-2	TRBV9
TGTGCCAGCAGCATTCAGGTGAACACTGAAGCTTTCTTT	CASSIQVNTEAFF	-	-	TRBJ1-1	TRBV7-2
TGTGCCAGCGGGCTTTGGGGAGGGCTAAACTATGGCTACACCTTC	CASGLWGGLNYGYTF	-	-	TRBJ1-2	TRBV6-1
TGTGCCAGCAGACCGCCGGGCACAGATACGCAGTATTTT	CASRPPGTDTQYF	-	once	TRBJ2-3	TRBV6-5
TGTGCCAGCAGCCCCGCCACAGCTTACGAGCAGTACTTC	CASSPATAYEQYF	-	-	TRBJ2-7	TRBV6-5
TGTGCCAGCAGCGTAGACCCAGGGATCTCCTACGAGCAGTACTTC	CASSVDPGISYEQYF	-	-	TRBJ2-7	TRBV9
TGTGCCAGCAGCGCAACGCCCGGACAGGGAGGCAATGAAAAACTGTTTTTT	CASSATPGQGGNEKLFF	TRBD1	-	TRBJ1-4	TRBV9
TGTGCCAGCAGCGCCCTGTCAGGGAAAAACTATGGCTACACCTTC	CASSALSGKNYGYTF	-	once	TRBJ1-2	TRBV11-2
TGCGCCAGCAGCCAAGATGTCCTCGGAAACACCATATATTTT	CASSQDVLGNTIYF	-	-	TRBJ1-3	TRBV4-1
TGTGCCAGCAAGGGGACAGGGTTGGACTACAATGAGCAGTTCTTC	CASKGTGLDYNEQFF	TRBD1	-	TRBJ2-1	TRBV5-5
TGTGCCAGCAGTTACTCGTCGAGCGGCTACGAGCAGTACTTC	CASSYSSSGYEQYF	-	-	TRBJ2-7	TRBV6-5
TGTGCCAGTAGTCTTAGGACAGGGGGCGCCCGGGAGACCCAGTACTTC	CASSLRTGGARETQYF	TRBD1	-	TRBJ2-5	TRBV19
TGCGCCAGCAGCTTGGAAACAGTATCCTACAATGAGCAGTTCTTC	CASSLETVSYNEQFF	-	-	TRBJ2-1	TRBV5-1
TGTGCCTGGAGTGCCATTCTCACGACAGGGGCTAACTATGGCTACACCTTC	CAWSAILTTGANYGYTF	TRBD1	-	TRBJ1-2	TRBV30
TGCGCCAGCAACCCCTCGGGCTATGGCTACACCTTC	CASNPSGYGYTF	-	-	TRBJ1-2	TRBV5-1
TGTGCCAGCAGCTTAGCGAACGGAGGTTACTCTGGAAACACCATATATTTT	CASSLANGGYSGNTIYF	-	-	TRBJ1-3	TRBV7-9
TGTGCCAGCAGCCACGGAGGGGGCACAGATACGCAGTATTTT	CASSHGGGTDTQYF	-	-	TRBJ2-3	TRBV14